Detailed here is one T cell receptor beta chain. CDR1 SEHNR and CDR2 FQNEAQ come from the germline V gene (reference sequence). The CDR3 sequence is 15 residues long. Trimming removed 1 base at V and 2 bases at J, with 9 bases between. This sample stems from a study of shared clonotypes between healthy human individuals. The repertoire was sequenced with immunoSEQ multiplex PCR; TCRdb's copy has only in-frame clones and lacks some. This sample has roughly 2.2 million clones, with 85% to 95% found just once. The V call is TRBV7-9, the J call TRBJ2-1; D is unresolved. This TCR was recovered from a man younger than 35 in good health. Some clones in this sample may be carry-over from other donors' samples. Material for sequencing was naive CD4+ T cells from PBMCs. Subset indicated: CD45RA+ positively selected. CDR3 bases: TGTGCCAGCAGCTTAGGTGGGTCCCCCTACAATGAGCAGTTCTTC. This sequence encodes CASSLGGSPYNEQFF.